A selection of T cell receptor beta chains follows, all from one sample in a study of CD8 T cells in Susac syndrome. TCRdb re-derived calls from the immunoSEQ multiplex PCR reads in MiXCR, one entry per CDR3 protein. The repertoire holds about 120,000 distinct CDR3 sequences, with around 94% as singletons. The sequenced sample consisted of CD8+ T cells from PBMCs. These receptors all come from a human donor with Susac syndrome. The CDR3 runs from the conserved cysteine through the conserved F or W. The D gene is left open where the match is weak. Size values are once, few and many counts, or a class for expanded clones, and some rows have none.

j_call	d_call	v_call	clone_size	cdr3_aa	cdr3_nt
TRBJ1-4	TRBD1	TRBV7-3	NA	CASSLTGTGGEKLFF	TGTGCCAGCAGCTTGACCGGGACAGGGGGTGAAAAACTGTTTTTT
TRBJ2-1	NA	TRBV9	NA	CASSARLVGDEQFF	TGTGCCAGCAGCGCTCGACTAGTGGGAGATGAGCAGTTCTTC
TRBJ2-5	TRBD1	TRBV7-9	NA	CASSLATGQGIETQYF	TGTGCCAGCAGCTTAGCTACGGGACAGGGGATAGAGACCCAGTACTTC
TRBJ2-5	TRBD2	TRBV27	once	CASKGEPSGGEETQYF	TGTGCCAGCAAGGGGGAGCCTAGCGGGGGGGAAGAGACCCAGTACTTC
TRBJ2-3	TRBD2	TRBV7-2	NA	CASSALPGRSTDTQYF	TGTGCCAGCAGCGCCCTTCCCGGGAGGAGCACAGATACGCAGTATTTT
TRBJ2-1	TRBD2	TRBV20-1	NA	CSARESGGEYNEQFF	TGCAGTGCTAGAGAGAGCGGGGGGGAATACAATGAGCAGTTCTTC
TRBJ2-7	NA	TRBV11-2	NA	CASSYPEGNSYEQYF	TGTGCCAGCAGCTACCCGGAGGGTAACTCCTACGAGCAGTACTTC
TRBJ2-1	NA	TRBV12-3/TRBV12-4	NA	CASSFWPPDSSYNEQFF	TGTGCCAGCAGTTTTTGGCCCCCGGACAGCTCCTACAATGAGCAGTTCTTC
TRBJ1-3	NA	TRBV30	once	CAWSDAGGNTIYF	TGTGCCTGGAGTGATGCTGGTGGAAACACCATATATTTT
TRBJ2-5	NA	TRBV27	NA	CASSFPVGAQYF	TGTGCCAGCAGTTTCCCCGTCGGGGCCCAGTACTTC
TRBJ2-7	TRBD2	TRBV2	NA	CASMSGTSVHEQYF	TGTGCCAGCATGTCCGGGACTAGCGTCCACGAGCAGTACTTC
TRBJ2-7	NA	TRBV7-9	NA	CASSFVGASYEQYF	TGTGCCAGCAGCTTTGTGGGGGCCTCCTACGAGCAGTACTTC
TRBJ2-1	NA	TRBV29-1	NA	CSVGWGAEQFF	TGCAGCGTTGGATGGGGCGCTGAGCAGTTCTTC
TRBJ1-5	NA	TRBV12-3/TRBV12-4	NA	CASSDSSNQPQHF	TGTGCCAGCAGTGACAGTAGCAATCAGCCCCAGCATTTT
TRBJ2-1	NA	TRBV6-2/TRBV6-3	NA	CASSYSRSREPYNEQFF	TGTGCCAGCAGTTACTCACGATCACGGGAGCCCTACAATGAGCAGTTCTTC
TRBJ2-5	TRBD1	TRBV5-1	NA	CASRDRDETQYF	TGCGCCAGCAGGGACAGGGATGAGACCCAGTACTTC
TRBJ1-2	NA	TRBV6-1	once	CASRSGWMDYGYTF	TGTGCCAGCAGGTCCGGGTGGATGGATTATGGCTACACCTTC
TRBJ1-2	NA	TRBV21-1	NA	CASSKLQGDYGYTF	TGTGCCAGCAGCAAACTACAGGGGGACTATGGCTACACCTTC
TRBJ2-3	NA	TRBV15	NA	CATLTTTGTSTDTQYF	TGTGCCACCCTCACCACCACCGGGACTAGCACAGATACGCAGTATTTT
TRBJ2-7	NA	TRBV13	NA	CASSGGGPTYEQYF	TGTGCCAGCAGCGGAGGCGGGCCGACCTACGAGCAGTACTTC
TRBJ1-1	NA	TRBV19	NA	CASTGTRFAEAFF	TGTGCCAGTACTGGTACCAGATTCGCTGAAGCTTTCTTT
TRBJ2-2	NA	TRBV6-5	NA	CASSYSGGGDPTGELFF	TGTGCCAGCAGTTACTCTGGAGGGGGCGACCCCACCGGGGAGCTGTTTTTT
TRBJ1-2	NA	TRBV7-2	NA	CASSPRTWTTYGYTF	TGTGCCAGCAGCCCCCGGACCTGGACAACTTATGGCTACACCTTC
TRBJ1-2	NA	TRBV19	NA	CASIHRGGYTF	TGTGCCAGTATCCATCGAGGCGGCTACACCTTC
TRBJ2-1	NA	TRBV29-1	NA	CSVHTETTNEQFF	TGCAGCGTGCACACAGAGACTACAAATGAGCAGTTCTTC
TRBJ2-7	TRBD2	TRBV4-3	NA	CASSETGTSGYYEQYF	TGCGCCAGCAGCGAGACTGGGACTAGCGGTTACTACGAGCAGTACTTC
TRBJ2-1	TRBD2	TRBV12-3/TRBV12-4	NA	CASSPSGPNEQFF	TGTGCCAGCAGTCCTAGCGGCCCCAATGAGCAGTTCTTC
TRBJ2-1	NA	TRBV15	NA	CATSQGRVSYNEQFF	TGTGCCACCAGCCAAGGTCGGGTTTCCTACAATGAGCAGTTCTTC
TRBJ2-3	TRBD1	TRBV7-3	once	CASSFRGDTQYF	TGTGCCAGCAGCTTCAGGGGGGATACGCAGTATTTT
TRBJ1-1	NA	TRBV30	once	CAWSVPWGDYTEAFF	TGTGCCTGGAGTGTACCGTGGGGGGATTACACTGAAGCTTTCTTT
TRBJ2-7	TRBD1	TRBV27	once	CASSVRGSYEQYF	TGTGCCAGCAGTGTCAGGGGGTCCTACGAGCAGTACTTC
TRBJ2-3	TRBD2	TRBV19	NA	CASSLIAGGPTDTQYF	TGTGCCAGTAGTCTCATAGCGGGAGGGCCAACAGATACGCAGTATTTT
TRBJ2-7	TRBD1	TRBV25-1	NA	CASSGRQGAYEQYF	TGTGCCAGCAGTGGGCGACAGGGGGCCTACGAGCAGTACTTC
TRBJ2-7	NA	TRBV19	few	CASRPPGTYEQYF	TGTGCCAGTCGCCCCCCAGGAACCTACGAGCAGTACTTC
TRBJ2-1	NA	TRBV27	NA	CASSYYRPYNEQFF	TGTGCCAGCAGTTATTACAGACCCTACAATGAGCAGTTCTTC
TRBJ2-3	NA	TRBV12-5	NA	CASGLVILEGRTDTQYF	TGTGCTAGTGGTTTGGTAATCCTGGAAGGACGCACAGATACGCAGTATTTT
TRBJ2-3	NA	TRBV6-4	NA	CASSDVGSTDTQYF	TGTGCCAGCAGTGACGTGGGGAGCACAGATACGCAGTATTTT
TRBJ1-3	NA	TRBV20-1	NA	CSARDRAGNTIYF	TGCAGTGCTAGAGACAGGGCTGGAAACACCATATATTTT
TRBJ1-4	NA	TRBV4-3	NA	CASSQELWQQNEKLFF	TGCGCCAGCAGCCAAGAGCTGTGGCAGCAGAATGAAAAACTGTTTTTT
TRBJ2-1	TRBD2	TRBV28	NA	CATLLAGDPYNEQFF	TGTGCCACGCTACTAGCGGGGGATCCCTACAATGAGCAGTTCTTC
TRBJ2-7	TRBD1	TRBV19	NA	CASSLTGGADEQYF	TGTGCCAGTAGTTTAACAGGGGGCGCGGACGAGCAGTACTTC
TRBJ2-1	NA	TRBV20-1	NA	CSARGLEGHNEQFF	TGCAGTGCACGGGGACTGGAAGGCCACAATGAGCAGTTCTTC
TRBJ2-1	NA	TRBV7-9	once	CASSSVTSQDEQFF	TGTGCCAGCAGCTCCGTGACTAGTCAGGATGAGCAGTTCTTC
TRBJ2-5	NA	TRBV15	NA	CATSRETGAQETQYF	TGTGCCACCAGCAGAGAAACGGGGGCCCAAGAGACCCAGTACTTC
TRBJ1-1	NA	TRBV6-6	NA	CASRQIGNTEAFF	TGTGCCAGCAGGCAGATAGGGAACACTGAAGCTTTCTTT
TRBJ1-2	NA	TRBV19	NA	CASSVLTGPNYGYTF	TGTGCCAGTAGTGTGTTGACAGGACCTAACTATGGCTACACCTTC
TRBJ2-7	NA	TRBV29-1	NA	CSVVSGPSTYDGQYF	TGCAGCGTTGTTAGCGGACCCTCCACCTACGATGGGCAGTACTTC
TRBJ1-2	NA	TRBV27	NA	CASGTLSANDGYTF	TGTGCCAGCGGAACTTTGTCGGCCAACGATGGCTACACCTTC
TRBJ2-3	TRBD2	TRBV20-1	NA	CSARYLAGVSDTQYF	TGCAGTGCTAGATACCTAGCGGGTGTTTCAGATACGCAGTATTTT
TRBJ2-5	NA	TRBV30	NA	CAWSKADQETQYF	TGTGCCTGGAGTAAAGCGGACCAAGAGACCCAGTACTTC
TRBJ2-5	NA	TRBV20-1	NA	CSAREETQYF	TGCAGTGCTAGGGAAGAGACCCAGTACTTC
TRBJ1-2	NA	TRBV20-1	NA	CSARHSGVDYGYTF	TGCAGTGCTAGACACTCAGGGGTCGACTATGGCTACACCTTC
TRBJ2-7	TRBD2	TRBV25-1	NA	CASSEDGLAYEQYF	TGTGCCAGCAGTGAGGATGGACTAGCCTACGAGCAGTACTTC
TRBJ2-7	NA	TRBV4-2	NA	CASSLTYRADYEQYF	TGTGCCAGCAGCCTGACGTACAGGGCGGACTACGAGCAGTACTTC
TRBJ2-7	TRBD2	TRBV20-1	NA	CSARDYGGRLGEQYF	TGCAGTGCTAGAGATTATGGCGGGAGGCTAGGCGAGCAGTACTTC
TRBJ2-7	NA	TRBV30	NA	CAWGGALNYEQYF	TGTGCCTGGGGGGGGGCCCTGAACTACGAGCAGTACTTC
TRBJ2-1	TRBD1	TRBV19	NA	CASSPVGQGAVDEQFF	TGTGCCAGTAGTCCCGTCGGACAGGGGGCTGTGGATGAGCAGTTCTTC
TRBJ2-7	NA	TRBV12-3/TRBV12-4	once	CASSLYPGLHLFEQYF	TGTGCCAGCAGTTTGTATCCTGGACTCCACTTATTCGAGCAGTACTTC
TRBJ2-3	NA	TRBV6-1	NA	CASSEAEGVFTDTQYF	TGTGCCAGCAGTGAAGCGGAAGGGGTTTTCACAGATACGCAGTATTTT